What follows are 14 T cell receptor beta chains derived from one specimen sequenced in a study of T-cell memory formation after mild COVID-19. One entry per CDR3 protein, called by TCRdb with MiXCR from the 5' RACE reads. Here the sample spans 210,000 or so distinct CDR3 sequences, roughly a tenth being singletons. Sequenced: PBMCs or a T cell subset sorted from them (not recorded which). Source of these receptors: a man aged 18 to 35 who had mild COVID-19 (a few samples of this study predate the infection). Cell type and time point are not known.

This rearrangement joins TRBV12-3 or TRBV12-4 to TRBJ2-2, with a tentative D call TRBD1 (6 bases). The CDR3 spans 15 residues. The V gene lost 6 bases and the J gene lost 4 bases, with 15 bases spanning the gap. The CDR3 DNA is TGTGCCAGCAGAACAGCCTCCAGGGGCACCGGGGAGCTGTTTTTT. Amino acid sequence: CASRTASRGTGELFF.

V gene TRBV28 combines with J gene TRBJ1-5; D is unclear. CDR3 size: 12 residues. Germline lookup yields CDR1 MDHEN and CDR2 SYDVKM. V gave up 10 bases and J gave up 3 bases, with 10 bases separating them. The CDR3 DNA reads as TGTGCCACCCGGCTCTCCAATCAGCCCCAGCATTTT. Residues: CATRLSNQPQHF.

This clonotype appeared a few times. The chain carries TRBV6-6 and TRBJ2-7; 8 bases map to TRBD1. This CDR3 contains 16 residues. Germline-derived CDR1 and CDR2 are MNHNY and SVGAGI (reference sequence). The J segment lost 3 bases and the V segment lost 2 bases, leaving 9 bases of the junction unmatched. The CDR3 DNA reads TGTGCCAGCAGTTACACTTACAGGGGGTCCCTCTACGAGCAGTACGTC. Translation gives CASSYTYRGSLYEQYV.

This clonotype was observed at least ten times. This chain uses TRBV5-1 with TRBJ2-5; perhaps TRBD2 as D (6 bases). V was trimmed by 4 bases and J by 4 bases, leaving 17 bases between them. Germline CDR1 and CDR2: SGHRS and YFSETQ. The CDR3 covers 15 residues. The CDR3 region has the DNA TGCGCCAGCAGCGACCCGACTAGACTCGGAGAGACCCAGTACTTC. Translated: CASSDPTRLGETQYF. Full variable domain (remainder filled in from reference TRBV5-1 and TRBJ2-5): KAGVTQTPRYLIKTRGQQVTLSCSPISGHRSVSWYQQTPGQGLQFLFEYFSETQRNKGNFPGRFSGRQFSNSRSEMNVSTLELGDSALYLCASSDPTRLGETQYFGPGTRLLVL.

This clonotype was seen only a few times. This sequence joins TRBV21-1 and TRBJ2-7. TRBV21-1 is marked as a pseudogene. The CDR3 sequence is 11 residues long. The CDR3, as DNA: TGTGCCAGCAGCCCCCCCTACGAGCAGTACGTC. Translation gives CASSPPYEQYV.

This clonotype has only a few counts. As DNA, the CDR3 is TGCGCCATCATTCCTCGGTACGAGCAGTACGTC. This translates into CAIIPRYEQYV. The chain uses TRBV23-1 and TRBJ2-7; D not resolved. TRBV23-1 is an ORF for which the function is uncertain. The CDR3 is made up of 11 amino acids. Trimming left V 10 bases short and J 4 bases short, with 11 bases between.

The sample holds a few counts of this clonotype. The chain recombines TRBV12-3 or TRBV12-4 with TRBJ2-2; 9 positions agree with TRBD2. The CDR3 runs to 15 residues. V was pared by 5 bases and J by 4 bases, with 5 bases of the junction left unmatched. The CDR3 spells CASSPSGVPTGELFF. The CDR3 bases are TGTGCCAGCAGTCCTAGCGGGGTGCCCACCGGGGAGCTGTTTTTT.

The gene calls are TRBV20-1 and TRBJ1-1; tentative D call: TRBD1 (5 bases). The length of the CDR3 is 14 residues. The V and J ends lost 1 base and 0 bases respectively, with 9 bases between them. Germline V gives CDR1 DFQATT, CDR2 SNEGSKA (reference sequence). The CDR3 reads CSARAGTVNTEAFF. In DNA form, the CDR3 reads TGCAGTGCTAGAGCCGGGACGGTGAACACTGAAGCTTTCTTT.

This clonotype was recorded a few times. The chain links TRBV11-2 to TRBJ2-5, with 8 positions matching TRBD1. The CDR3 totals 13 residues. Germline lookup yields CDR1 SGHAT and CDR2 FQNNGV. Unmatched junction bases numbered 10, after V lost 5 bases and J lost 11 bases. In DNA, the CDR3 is TGTGCCAGCAGCCAGGGGAGGACAGGGTTTCAGTACTTC. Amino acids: CASSQGRTGFQYF.

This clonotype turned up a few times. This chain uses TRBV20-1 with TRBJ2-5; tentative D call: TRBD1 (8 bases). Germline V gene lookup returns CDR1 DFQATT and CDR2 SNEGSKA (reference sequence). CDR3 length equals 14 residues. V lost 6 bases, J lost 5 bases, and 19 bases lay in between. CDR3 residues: CSARTGRGEETQYF. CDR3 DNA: TGCAGTGCGCGGACAGGGAGGGGGGAGGAGACCCAGTACTTC.

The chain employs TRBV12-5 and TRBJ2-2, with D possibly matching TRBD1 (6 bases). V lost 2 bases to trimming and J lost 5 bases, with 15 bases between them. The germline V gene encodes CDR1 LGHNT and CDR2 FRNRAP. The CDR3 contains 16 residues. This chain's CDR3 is CASGLLTGHLTGELFF. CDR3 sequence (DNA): TGTGCTAGTGGTTTGCTTACGGGACACCTAACCGGGGAGCTGTTTTTT.

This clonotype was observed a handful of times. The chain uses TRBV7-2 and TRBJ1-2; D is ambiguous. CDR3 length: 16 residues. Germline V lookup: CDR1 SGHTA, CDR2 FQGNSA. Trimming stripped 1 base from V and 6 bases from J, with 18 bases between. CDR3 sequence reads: CASSLGYGLGSNGYTF. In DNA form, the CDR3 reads TGTGCCAGCAGCTTAGGGTACGGCCTCGGGTCCAATGGCTACACCTTC.

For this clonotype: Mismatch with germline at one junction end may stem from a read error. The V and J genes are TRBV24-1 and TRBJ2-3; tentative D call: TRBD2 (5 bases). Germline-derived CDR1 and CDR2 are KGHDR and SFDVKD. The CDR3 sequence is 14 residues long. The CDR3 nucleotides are TGTGCCACCAGTGACCCTACTAGATCAGACACGCAGTATTTT. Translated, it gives CATSDPTRSDTQYF.

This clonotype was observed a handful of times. CDR3 sequence: CASQIIQGHEQFF. For the CDR3, the DNA is TGCGCCAGCCAAATAATCCAGGGCCATGAGCAGTTCTTC. V is TRBV5-1 and J is TRBJ2-1; possible D gene TRBD1, 5 bases. CDR1 is SGHRS and CDR2 is YFSETQ in the germline V gene. Trimming stripped 7 bases from V and 8 bases from J, with 16 bases between. This CDR3 has 13 residues.